The entry that follows covers one TCR beta chain sequence. Germline V gene data show CDR1 as SEHNR and CDR2 as FQNEAQ (reference sequence). Germline trimming cut 6 bases from V and 2 bases from J; bases unmatched to any gene: 16. The CDR3 totals 17 residues. This sample stems from a study of blood T cell repertoires in COVID-19. Study-wide context: Specimens from acute and convalescent COVID-19 originated in the United States, Italy and Spain.

Repertoires were generated with immunoSEQ multiplex PCR, while TCRdb's copy carries only in-frame clones and drops some. The table has roughly 39,000 clones, approximately 86% seen once. This chain joins TRBV7-9 and TRBJ2-7; 7 bases map to TRBD2. Sample: peripheral blood. The receptor was isolated from a middle-aged man in a cohort sampled during active COVID-19. CDR3: CASSGGGQALSAYEQYF. DNA for the CDR3: TGTGCCAGCAGTGGGGGAGGGCAGGCTCTTTCCGCCTACGAGCAGTACTTC.